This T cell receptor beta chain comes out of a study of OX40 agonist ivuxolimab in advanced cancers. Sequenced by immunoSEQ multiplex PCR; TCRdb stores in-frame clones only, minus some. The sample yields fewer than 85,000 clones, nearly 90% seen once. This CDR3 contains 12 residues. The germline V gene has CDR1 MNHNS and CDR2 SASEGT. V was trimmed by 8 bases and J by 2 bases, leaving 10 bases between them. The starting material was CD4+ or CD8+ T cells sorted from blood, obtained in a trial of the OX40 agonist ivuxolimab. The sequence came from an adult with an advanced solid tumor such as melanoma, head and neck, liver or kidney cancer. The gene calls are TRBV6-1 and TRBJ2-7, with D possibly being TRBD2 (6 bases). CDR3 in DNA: TGTGCCAGCCTTGGGACTGCCTACGAGCAGTACTTC. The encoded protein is CASLGTAYEQYF.